The TCR beta chain described here comes from a study of OX40 agonist ivuxolimab in advanced cancers. Overall study: The patients got ivuxolimab, which is an agonistic anti-OX40 (CD134) antibody. General observations from the study: Clones of CD4+ and CD8+ blood T cells grew by week 6 at doses of 0.1 to 3.0 mg/kg. Normalized T-cell clonal expansion was also low in some nonresponders.

The assay was immunoSEQ multiplex PCR, and TCRdb's table has in-frame clones only and misses some. The table records about 38,000 clones, about 82% of them present only once. Comments on this clone: Antigen specificity is unknown.

Sequencing was performed on CD4+ or CD8+ T cells sorted from blood, taken in a trial of the OX40 agonist ivuxolimab. This TCR came from an adult with an advanced solid tumor such as melanoma, head and neck, liver or kidney cancer.

The CDR3 region is CASTNPGPNSPLHF. In DNA, the CDR3 is TGTGCCAGCACAAACCCGGGACCTAATTCACCCCTCCACTTT. The rearrangement links TRBV28 to TRBJ1-6; D is possibly TRBD1 (5 bases). Germline V CDR1 and CDR2: MDHEN, SYDVKM. This CDR3 comprises 14 residues. Trimming took off 7 bases at V and 6 bases at J, with 13 bases between the two ends.